The sample holds a few counts of the clone carrying this T cell receptor beta chain. No antigen is known for it. The sample comes from a study of Ad26.COV2.S vaccination and SARS-CoV-2 variants. General study results and limits: There was reportedly substantial breadth in spike-specific CD8+ and CD4+ T cell responses after vaccination. Among vaccine recipients, spike-specific TCR breadth exceeded that of placebo recipients. Recipients of either vaccine or placebo displayed similar breadth of non-spike TCRs. Overall T cell responses may have been underestimated by the analyses of TCR breadth and depth.

Method: immunoSEQ multiplex PCR; TCRdb's copy keeps in-frame clones and lacks some. The sample includes more than 120,000 clones, 70% to 90% of them seen just once. CDR1 is MNHEY, CDR2 SMNVEV, per germline (reference sequence). This CDR3 is built from 12 residues. V was trimmed by 6 bases and J by 13 bases, leaving 16 bases between them. The rearrangement links TRBV27 to TRBJ2-1, with D hard to call. This specimen consisted of peripheral blood, obtained after recovery from COVID-19. The TCR comes from a human donor who had recovered from COVID-19. The CDR3 coding sequence is TGTGCCAGCAGAGGTCTAGACTTTAACCAGTTCTTC. Encoded protein: CASRGLDFNQFF.